Listed here is a single T cell receptor beta chain. Its matching antigen is unknown. This entry comes from a study of graft-versus-host responses after intestinal transplantation. Study outcomes and limitations: Early HvG declines after transplant were associated with peak circulating GvH clone levels. In patients with graft-donor T cell macrochimerism, allograft graft-versus-host to host-versus-graft clonal ratios were high.

The CDR3 is 14 residues long. Germline V gene data show CDR1 as MDHEN and CDR2 as SYDVKM. Trimming shortened V by 5 bases and J by 9 bases, and 17 bases separated the two germline ends. Repertoires were generated with immunoSEQ multiplex PCR, while TCRdb's copy carries only in-frame clones and drops some. The top ten hold approximately 6% of the sample, which has 15,000 to 20,000 clones, approximately 88% seen once. The chain recombines TRBV28 with TRBJ1-5, with D possibly TRBD1 on 5 matching bases. This specimen consisted of PBMCs, obtained approximately 16 weeks after intestinal transplant. The source is a human patient who received an intestinal transplant, so some T cells may come from the graft donor. The CDR3 DNA follows: TGTGCCAGCAGTGGAGCGGGGGAGGTTCGGCCCCAGCATTTT. This codes for CASSGAGEVRPQHF.